One sample yielded the 27 T cell receptor beta chains listed below, sequenced in a study of cytomegalovirus exposure and HLA in healthy donors. Both 60 Vbeta primers and 13 Jbeta primers went into the PCR. Only in-frame clones appear in the TCRdb table, and some are missing; sequencing was by immunoSEQ multiplex PCR. The data contain roughly 170,000 clones, 60% to 85% of them seen just once; the ten biggest clones take up approximately 0.76%. Sequencing used PBMCs. The receptors stem from a female donor in good health and CMV-seronegative.

On this clone: One end of the junction does not line up with germline, which may come from a read error. The chain has TRBV5-1 and TRBJ2-6; 8 bases map to TRBD2. The germline gives CDR1 SGHRS, CDR2 YFSETQ. This CDR3 region has 16 residues. CDR3 DNA sequence: TGCGCCAGCAGCTTGGCCACAACGGGGGGGGCCAACGGCCTGACTTTC. It codes for CASSLATTGGANGLTF.

This chain links TRBV11-2 with TRBJ2-1; 7 bases are a match to TRBD1. The CDR3 contains 14 residues. Germline values: CDR1 SGHAT, CDR2 FQNNGV. Unmatched junction bases numbered 5, after V lost 5 bases and J lost 4 bases. The CDR3 sequence is CASSPTTGYNEQFF. The CDR3 DNA reads TGTGCCAGCAGCCCGACGACAGGGTACAATGAGCAGTTCTTC.

The chain joins TRBV5-1 to TRBJ2-7; 7 bases line up with TRBD1. Germline V CDR1 and CDR2: SGHRS, YFSETQ. The CDR3 is 15 amino acids. V trimming: 0 bases; J trimming: 2 bases; junction bases outside the gene matches: 5. The CDR3 loop reads CASSLEGQPPYEQYF. The CDR3 DNA reads as TGCGCCAGCAGCTTGGAGGGACAGCCCCCCTACGAGCAGTACTTC.

J is TRBJ2-5 and V is TRBV15, with TRBD2 identical over 10 bases. In germline, CDR1 is LNHNV, CDR2 YYDKDF (reference sequence). This CDR3 is built from 16 residues. The V segment lost 0 bases and the J segment 3 bases; nucleotides outside the gene matches: 4. CDR3 in DNA: TGTGCCACCAGCAGAGATCTAGCGGGGGCCAAAGAGACCCAGTACTTC. Its translation: CATSRDLAGAKETQYF.

The chain links TRBV5-1 to TRBJ1-1; unclear D gene. The CDR3 consists of 15 residues. Trimming removed 5 bases at V and 0 bases at J, with 14 bases between. Per the germline V gene, CDR1 is SGHRS and CDR2 is YFSETQ. Written as DNA, the CDR3 is TGCGCCAGCAGAGCCACGGTAGTCATGAACACTGAAGCTTTCTTT. Encoded protein: CASRATVVMNTEAFF.

The V gene is TRBV5-5, the J gene TRBJ2-7, with a possible D match to TRBD2 (6 bases). Trimming took 1 base from V and 6 from J, leaving 20 bases between them. CDR3 length: 16 residues. CDR1 is SGHKS, CDR2 YYEKEE, per germline (reference sequence). The CDR3 sequence: CASSLSPTALGGEQYF. For the CDR3, the DNA is TGTGCCAGCAGCTTGTCGCCGACAGCTCTGGGAGGCGAGCAGTACTTC.

A few counts support this clone. This chain connects TRBV5-4 to TRBJ2-7, with 7 nucleotides matching TRBD1. The germline gives CDR1 SGHNT, CDR2 YYREEE (reference sequence). The trim removed 0 bases at V and 4 bases at J, leaving 10 bases unmatched. The CDR3 spans 16 residues. The CDR3 nucleotides read TGTGCCAGCAGCTTGGGTTTCGCGACAGGGCTATACGAGCAGTACTTC. It encodes CASSLGFATGLYEQYF.

The chain carries TRBV6-6 and TRBJ2-4; possibly TRBD1 for D (5 bases). The ends were cut back, 2 bases at V and 12 bases at J, with 14 bases in the middle. From germline, CDR1 is MNHNY and CDR2 SVGAGI (reference sequence). This CDR3 is built from 13 residues. This CDR3 is CASSYKTVDSQYF. The CDR3 nucleotides are TGTGCCAGCAGTTACAAGACCGTAGACAGTCAGTACTTC.

About this clone itself: One junction end does not reproduce the germline sequence, and a read error may be involved. The chain links TRBV6-5 to TRBJ1-4, with D possibly matching TRBD1 (6 bases). Looked up from germline, CDR1 is MNHEY and CDR2 is SVGAGI. The CDR3 sequence is 11 residues long. CDR3 DNA: TGTGCCAGCAGTTACTCAATGGGGGCGCTTTTT. This codes for CASSYSMGALF.

The chain employs TRBV4-3 and TRBJ1-1, with D possibly being TRBD1 (6 bases). V was clipped by 0 bases and J by 4 bases, with 15 bases between them. CDR3 length: 16 residues. Germline values: CDR1 LGHNA, CDR2 YSLEER. This chain's CDR3 is CASSQDRAGAATEAFF. CDR3 coding DNA: TGCGCCAGCAGCCAAGATCGGGCGGGGGCCGCCACTGAAGCTTTCTTT.

The chain combines TRBV11-2 with TRBJ2-5, with 9 positions matching TRBD2. This CDR3 contains 15 residues. After removal of 5 bases from V and 9 bases from J, the junction contained 13 bases not matched to a gene. In germline, CDR1 is SGHAT, CDR2 FQNNGV. The CDR3 sequence is CASSPRERGVGAQYF. CDR3 DNA: TGTGCCAGCAGCCCCCGGGAGCGGGGGGTAGGGGCCCAGTACTTC.

The chain joins TRBV5-4 to TRBJ2-5, with TRBD2 matching 12 bases. The V segment lost 0 bases and the J segment 3 bases; nucleotides outside the gene matches: 9. The CDR3 is 18 residues long. The germline CDR1 and CDR2 sequences are SGHNT and YYREEE (reference sequence). CDR3 in amino acids: CASSLGGLAGGREETQYF. In DNA form, the CDR3 reads TGTGCCAGCAGCTTGGGGGGCCTAGCGGGAGGGCGGGAAGAGACCCAGTACTTC.

The chain has TRBV2 and TRBJ2-1; possibly TRBD2 for D (5 bases). This CDR3 spans 13 amino acids. Trimming stripped 6 bases from V and 0 bases from J, with 6 bases between. Germline V gene sequence: CDR1 SNHLY, CDR2 FYNNEI. CDR3 DNA sequence: TGTGCCAGCAGGGGGAGCTCCTACAATGAGCAGTTCTTC. Translating it yields CASRGSSYNEQFF.

This chain links TRBV5-6 with TRBJ2-4; TRBD2 matches 7 bases. Trimming cost V 4 bases and J 7 bases; bases outside gene matches: 20. Germline CDR1 reads SGHDT; CDR2 reads YYEEEE. The length of the CDR3 is 18 residues. CDR3 protein: CASSTGTGLRSGRNIQYF. Written as DNA, the CDR3 is TGTGCCAGCAGCACCGGGACCGGCCTACGTAGCGGGCGGAACATTCAGTACTTC.

This chain connects TRBV5-1 to TRBJ2-5; possible D gene TRBD2, 5 bases. Germline lookup yields CDR1 SGHRS and CDR2 YFSETQ. Trimming removed 2 bases from V and 5 bases from J, with 7 bases in between. The CDR3 is 12 residues long. The CDR3 DNA follows: TGCGCCAGCAGCTTTCCGGGGGAGACCCAGTACTTC. It specifies CASSFPGETQYF. The whole variable domain, filled in from reference TRBV5-1 and TRBJ2-5, reads KAGVTQTPRYLIKTRGQQVTLSCSPISGHRSVSWYQQTPGQGLQFLFEYFSETQRNKGNFPGRFSGRQFSNSRSEMNVSTLELGDSALYLCASSFPGETQYFGPGTRLLVL.

This chain uses TRBV7-8 with TRBJ2-3; maybe TRBD2 (5 bases). The germline V gene has CDR1 SGHVS and CDR2 FQNEAQ. This CDR3 has 14 amino acids. V was pared by 1 base and J by 4 bases, with 9 bases between. The CDR3 coding sequence is TGTGCCAGCAGCTTAGAACTAGTCCCAGATACGCAGTATTTT. Translation: CASSLELVPDTQYF.

The V call is TRBV19, the J call TRBJ2-3; maybe TRBD2 (5 bases). Trimming stripped 5 bases from V and 2 bases from J, with 17 bases between. Germline lookup yields CDR1 LNHDA and CDR2 SQIVND (reference sequence). This CDR3 has 16 residues. CDR3 DNA: TGTGCCAGTAGTTTGAGGGATAACCTTAACACAGATACGCAGTATTTT. This sequence encodes CASSLRDNLNTDTQYF.

In its sample, this clone was seen a few times. The V call is TRBV28, the J call TRBJ2-1; 9 bases map to TRBD1. The CDR3 has 15 residues. In germline, CDR1 is MDHEN, CDR2 SYDVKM. With 5 bases clipped from V and 6 bases from J, the junction kept 8 bases outside the gene matches. The CDR3 sequence is CASSPWTGAGNEQFF. The CDR3 nucleotides are TGTGCCAGCAGTCCGTGGACAGGGGCGGGCAATGAGCAGTTCTTC.

The chain links TRBV19 to TRBJ1-2; D gene unclear. Germline V gene data show CDR1 as LNHDA and CDR2 as SQIVND (reference sequence). CDR3 size: 16 residues. Trimming removed 7 bases from V and 4 bases from J, with 22 bases in between. CDR3 nucleotide sequence: TGTGCCAGTAACGACCCCGGAGGCGCGGCCGGCTATGGCTACACCTTC. It yields the protein CASNDPGGAAGYGYTF.

The rearrangement links TRBV25-1 to TRBJ2-4; TRBD2 matches 11 bases. V shed 0 bases, J shed 4 bases, and the junction held 2 bases outside the gene matches. Germline CDR1 MGHDK, CDR2 SYGVNS. There are 16 residues in the CDR3. The CDR3 DNA reads TGTGCCAGCAGTGAATACCGACTAGCGGGGAAAAACATTCAGTACTTC. This sequence encodes CASSEYRLAGKNIQYF.

This chain's CDR3 is CASSPPAGTGLKQFF. The CDR3 coding sequence is TGTGCCAGCAGCCCCCCCGCCGGGACAGGGTTGAAGCAGTTCTTC. This sequence joins TRBV25-1 and TRBJ2-1; 9 positions agree with TRBD1. V shed 6 bases and J 11 bases; nucleotides not matched to a gene: 14. This CDR3 has 15 amino acids. Germline-derived CDR1 and CDR2 are MGHDK and SYGVNS.

The V and J genes are TRBV12-5 and TRBJ2-7; 10 bases map to TRBD2. The CDR3 is made up of 17 amino acids. Trimming took 2 bases from V and 5 from J; bases not matched to a gene: 12. Per germline, CDR1 LGHNT and CDR2 FRNRAP. This CDR3 reads CASGLPTLSGGAHEQYF. The CDR3 nucleotides are TGTGCTAGTGGTTTGCCGACACTAAGCGGGGGGGCCCACGAGCAGTACTTC.

The chain is built from TRBV2 and TRBJ2-7; unclear D gene. Germline V gives CDR1 SNHLY, CDR2 FYNNEI. This CDR3 is built from 11 residues. V lost 2 bases, J lost 3 bases, and 2 bases lay in between. The CDR3 DNA reads as TGTGCCAGCAGTGAATACTACGAGCAGTACTTC. Protein product: CASSEYYEQYF.

V and J are TRBV5-4 and TRBJ1-4, with a tentative D call TRBD1 (6 bases). This CDR3 has 17 residues. Germline CDR1 reads SGHNT; CDR2 reads YYREEE (reference sequence). V lost 0 bases, J lost 8 bases, and 20 bases lay in between. As DNA, the CDR3 is TGTGCCAGCAGCTTGGGGGGAAGGGGGGGCTCTCAGGAAAAACTGTTTTTT. It specifies CASSLGGRGGSQEKLFF. The full variable domain, completed using reference TRBV5-4 and TRBJ1-4, is ETGVTQSPTHLIKTRGQQVTLRCSSQSGHNTVSWYQQALGQGPQFIFQYYREEENGRGNFPPRFSGLQFPNYSSELNVNALELDDSALYLCASSLGGRGGSQEKLFFGSGTQLSVL.

This clone was observed a handful of times. The chain uses TRBV7-2 and TRBJ1-2; weak D call: TRBD1 (6 bases). Trimming removed 5 bases from V and 8 bases from J, with 15 bases in between. The CDR3 has 13 residues. CDR1 is SGHTA, CDR2 FQGNSA, per germline. The CDR3 region is CASSEGVRGGYTF. CDR3 nucleotide sequence: TGTGCCAGCAGCGAGGGGGTTCGGGGAGGCTACACCTTC.

The chain combines TRBV6-5 with TRBJ1-5; D is ambiguous. Germline CDR1 MNHEY, CDR2 SVGAGI. V lost 0 bases and J 4 bases, leaving 10 bases between the germline ends. This CDR3 is 15 amino acids long. The CDR3 here is CASSYSGGPNQPQHF. CDR3 nucleotide sequence: TGTGCCAGCAGTTACTCCGGCGGGCCGAATCAGCCCCAGCATTTT.

The chain has TRBV4-3 and TRBJ2-4; 10 nucleotides align to TRBD2. The CDR3 consists of 20 residues. Losses at the gene ends were 0 bases for V and 1 base for J; bases not matched to a gene: 12. Germline CDR1 reads LGHNA; CDR2 reads YSLEER. The CDR3 sequence: CASSQEWGSGRAGAKNIQYF. The CDR3 coding sequence is TGCGCCAGCAGCCAAGAGTGGGGAAGCGGGAGGGCGGGTGCCAAAAACATTCAGTACTTC.